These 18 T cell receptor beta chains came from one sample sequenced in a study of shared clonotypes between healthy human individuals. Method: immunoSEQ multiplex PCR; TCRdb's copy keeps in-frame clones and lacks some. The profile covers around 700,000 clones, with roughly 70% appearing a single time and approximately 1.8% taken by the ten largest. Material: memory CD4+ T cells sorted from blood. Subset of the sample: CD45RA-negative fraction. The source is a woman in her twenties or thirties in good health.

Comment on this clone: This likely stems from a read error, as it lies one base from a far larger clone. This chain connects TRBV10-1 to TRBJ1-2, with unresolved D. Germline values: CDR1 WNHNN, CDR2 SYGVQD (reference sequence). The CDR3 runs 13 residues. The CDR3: CAISESGDYGYTF. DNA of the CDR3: TGCGCCATCAGTGAGTCCGGGGACTATGGCTACACCTTC.

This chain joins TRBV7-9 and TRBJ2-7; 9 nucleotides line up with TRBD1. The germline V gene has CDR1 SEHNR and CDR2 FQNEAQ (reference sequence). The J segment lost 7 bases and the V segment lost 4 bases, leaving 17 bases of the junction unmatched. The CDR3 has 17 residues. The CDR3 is CASSSSRDRVLSEEQYF. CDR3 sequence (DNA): TGTGCCAGCAGCTCTTCTAGGGACAGGGTACTCTCGGAGGAGCAGTACTTC. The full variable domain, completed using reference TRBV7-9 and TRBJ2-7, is DTGVSQNPRHKITKRGQNVTFRCDPISEHNRLYWYRQTLGQGPEFLTYFQNEAQLEKSRLLSDRFSAERPKGSFSTLEIQRTEQGDSAMYLCASSSSRDRVLSEEQYFGPGTRLTVT.

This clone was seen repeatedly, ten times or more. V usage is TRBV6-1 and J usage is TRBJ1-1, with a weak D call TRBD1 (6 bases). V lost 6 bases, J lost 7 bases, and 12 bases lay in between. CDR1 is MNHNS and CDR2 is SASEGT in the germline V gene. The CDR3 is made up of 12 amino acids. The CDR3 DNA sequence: TGTGCCAGCAGACCGACAGGCGTTGAAGCTTTCTTT. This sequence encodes CASRPTGVEAFF.

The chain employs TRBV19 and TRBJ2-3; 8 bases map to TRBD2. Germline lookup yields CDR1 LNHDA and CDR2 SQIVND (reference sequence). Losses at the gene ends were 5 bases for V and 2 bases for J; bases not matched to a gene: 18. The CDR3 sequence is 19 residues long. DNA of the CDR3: TGTGCCAGTAGTTGGCTACTAGCGGACCCCCGGGTAGTCACAGATACGCAGTATTTT. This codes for CASSWLLADPRVVTDTQYF.

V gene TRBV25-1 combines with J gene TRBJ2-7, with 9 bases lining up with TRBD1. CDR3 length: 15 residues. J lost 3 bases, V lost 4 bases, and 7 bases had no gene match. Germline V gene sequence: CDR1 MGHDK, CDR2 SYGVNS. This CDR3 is CASSATGTGFYEQYF. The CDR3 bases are TGTGCCAGCAGTGCCACCGGGACAGGGTTCTACGAGCAGTACTTC.

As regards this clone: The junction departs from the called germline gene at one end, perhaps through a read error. CDR3 sequence: CAISESREGYEQYF. The CDR3 bases are TGTGCCATCAGTGAGTCGCGGGAGGGCTACGAGCAGTACTTC. The V gene is TRBV6-1, the J gene TRBJ2-7; 9 nucleotides align to TRBD2. The CDR3 loop spans 14 amino acids. Germline values: CDR1 MNHNS, CDR2 SASEGT.

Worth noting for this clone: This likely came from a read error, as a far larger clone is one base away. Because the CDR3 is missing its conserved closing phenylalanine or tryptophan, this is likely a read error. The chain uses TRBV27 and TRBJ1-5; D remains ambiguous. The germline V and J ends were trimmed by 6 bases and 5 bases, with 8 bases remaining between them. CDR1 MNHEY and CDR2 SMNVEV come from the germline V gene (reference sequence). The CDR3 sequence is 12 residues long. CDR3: CASSLADQPQHS. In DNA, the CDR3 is TGTGCCAGCAGCTTAGCCGATCAGCCCCAGCATTCT.

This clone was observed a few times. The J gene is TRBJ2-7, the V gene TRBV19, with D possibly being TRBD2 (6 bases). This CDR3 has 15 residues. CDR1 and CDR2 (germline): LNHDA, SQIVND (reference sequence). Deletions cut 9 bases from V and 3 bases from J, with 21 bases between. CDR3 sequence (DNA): TGTGCCAGCAGGAGATATCCCGGGGGTAACTACGAGCAGTACTTC. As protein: CASRRYPGGNYEQYF. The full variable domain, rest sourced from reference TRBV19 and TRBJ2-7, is DGGITQSPKYLFRKEGQNVTLSCEQNLNHDAMYWYRQDPGQGLRLIYYSQIVNDFQKGDIAEGYSVSREKKESFPLTVTSAQKNPTAFYLCASRRYPGGNYEQYFGPGTRLTVT.

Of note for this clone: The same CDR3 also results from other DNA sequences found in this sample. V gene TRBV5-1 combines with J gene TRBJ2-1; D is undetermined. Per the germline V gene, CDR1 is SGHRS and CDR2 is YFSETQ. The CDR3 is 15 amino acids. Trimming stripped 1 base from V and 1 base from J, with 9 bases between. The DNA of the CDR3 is TGCGCCAGCAGCTTGTCGACGGCTTCCTACAATGAGCAGTTCTTC. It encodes CASSLSTASYNEQFF.

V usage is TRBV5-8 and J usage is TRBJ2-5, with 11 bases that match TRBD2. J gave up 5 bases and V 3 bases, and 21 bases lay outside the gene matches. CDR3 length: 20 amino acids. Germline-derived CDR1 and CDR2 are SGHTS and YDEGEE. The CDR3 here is CASSSTLGASGRSGGETQYF. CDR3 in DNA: TGTGCCAGCAGCTCTACCCTTGGGGCTAGCGGGAGGAGCGGAGGGGAGACCCAGTACTTC.

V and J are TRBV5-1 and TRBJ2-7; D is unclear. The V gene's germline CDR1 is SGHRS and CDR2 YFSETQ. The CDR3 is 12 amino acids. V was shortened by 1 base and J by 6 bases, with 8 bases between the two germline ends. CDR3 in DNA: TGCGCCAGCAGCTTGACGACAACCGAGCAGTACTTC. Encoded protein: CASSLTTTEQYF.

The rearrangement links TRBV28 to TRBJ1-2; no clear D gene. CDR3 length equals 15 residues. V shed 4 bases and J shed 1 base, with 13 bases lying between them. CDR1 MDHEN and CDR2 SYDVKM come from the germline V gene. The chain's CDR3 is CASSSVTQLNYGYTF. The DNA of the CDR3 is TGTGCCAGCAGTTCAGTAACACAGCTTAACTATGGCTACACCTTC.

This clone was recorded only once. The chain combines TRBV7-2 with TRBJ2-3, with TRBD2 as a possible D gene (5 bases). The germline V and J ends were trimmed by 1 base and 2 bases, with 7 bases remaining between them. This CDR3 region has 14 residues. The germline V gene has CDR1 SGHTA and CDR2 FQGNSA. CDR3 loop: CASSLVGATDTQYF. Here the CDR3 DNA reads TGTGCCAGCAGCTTAGTGGGAGCCACAGATACGCAGTATTTT.

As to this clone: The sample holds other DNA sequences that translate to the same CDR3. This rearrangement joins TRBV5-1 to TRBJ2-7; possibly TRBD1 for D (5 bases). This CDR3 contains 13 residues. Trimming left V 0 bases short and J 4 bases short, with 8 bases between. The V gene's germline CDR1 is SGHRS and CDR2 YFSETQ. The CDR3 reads CASSLGQLYEQYF. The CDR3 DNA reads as TGCGCCAGCAGCTTGGGACAGCTGTACGAGCAGTACTTC.

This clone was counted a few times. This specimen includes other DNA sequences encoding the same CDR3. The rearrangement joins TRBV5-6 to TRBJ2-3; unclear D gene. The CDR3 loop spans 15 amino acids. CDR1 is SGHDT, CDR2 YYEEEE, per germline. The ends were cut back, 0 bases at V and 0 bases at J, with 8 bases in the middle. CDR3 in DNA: TGTGCCAGCAGCTTGGGTCCATCTAGCACAGATACGCAGTATTTT. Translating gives CASSLGPSSTDTQYF.

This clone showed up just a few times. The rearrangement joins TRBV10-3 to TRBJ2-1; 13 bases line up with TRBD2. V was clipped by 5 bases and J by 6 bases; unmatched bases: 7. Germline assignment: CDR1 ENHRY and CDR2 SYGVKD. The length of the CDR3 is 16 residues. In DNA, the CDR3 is TGTGCCATCAGTTATACTAGCGGGAGGGCCGTCAATGAGCAGTTCTTC. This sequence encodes CAISYTSGRAVNEQFF.

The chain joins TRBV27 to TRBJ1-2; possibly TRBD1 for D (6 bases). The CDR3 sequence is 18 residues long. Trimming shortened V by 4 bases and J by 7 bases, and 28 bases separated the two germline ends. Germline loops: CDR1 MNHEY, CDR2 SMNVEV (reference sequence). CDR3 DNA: TGTGCCAGCAGTTCCCAACTACCCGGGACAATCGCTTCGGGTGGCTACACCTTC. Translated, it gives CASSSQLPGTIASGGYTF.

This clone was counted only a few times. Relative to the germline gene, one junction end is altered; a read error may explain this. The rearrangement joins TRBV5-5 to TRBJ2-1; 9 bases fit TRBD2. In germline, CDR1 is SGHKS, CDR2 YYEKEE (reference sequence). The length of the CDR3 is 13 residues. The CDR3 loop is CASSLGLSGRSVF. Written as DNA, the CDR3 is TGTGCCAGCAGCTTGGGGCTTAGCGGGAGATCTGTCTTC.